This T cell receptor beta chain was captured in a study of response to subunit inactivated influenza vaccine. In this sample, this clonotype turned up a few times. Antigen unknown. General study results and limits: Authors suggested each seasonal flu vaccination may recruit only limited numbers of new T cells.

This CDR3 has 16 amino acids. CDR1 is SGHVS, CDR2 FQNEAQ, per germline. Trimming took 6 bases from V and 6 from J, leaving 21 bases between them. Each CDR3 protein is one row after TCRdb ran MiXCR on the RT-PCR reads. The table includes roughly 650,000 distinct CDR3 sequences, more than 15% detected once. The TCR comes from a man between 45 and 60 years old who received an inactivated influenza vaccine. The chain joins TRBV7-8 to TRBJ1-5; maybe TRBD1 (5 bases). Sequenced here: PBMCs from blood, sampled approximately 13 days after vaccination. CDR3 residues: CASRKGQGEFSQPQHF. CDR3 nucleotide sequence: TGTGCCAGCAGGAAAGGGCAGGGTGAGTTTAGTCAGCCCCAGCATTTT. Combining the CDR3 with reference TRBV7-8 and TRBJ1-5 gives the whole variable domain GAGVSQSPRYKVAKRGQDVALRCDPISGHVSLFWYQQALGQGPEFLTYFQNEAQLDKSGLPSDRFFAERPEGSVSTLKIQRTQQEDSAVYLCASRKGQGEFSQPQHFGDGTRLSIL.